Shown below are 2 T cell receptor beta chains from a single sample sequenced in a study of blood T cell repertoires in COVID-19. Some clones are missing from TCRdb's copy, which holds only in-frame ones; the method was immunoSEQ multiplex PCR. Here the sample spans about 82,000 clones, roughly 70% being singletons. The specimen sequenced was peripheral blood. These receptors all stem from a human donor with acute or convalescent COVID-19. The donor label of this sample is uncertain.

The chain is built from TRBV2 and TRBJ1-6, with TRBD1 matching over 7 bases. V lost 5 bases and J lost 14; bases outside the gene matches: 6. Germline loops: CDR1 SNHLY, CDR2 FYNNEI. The CDR3 is 12 residues long. The CDR3 coding sequence is TGTGCCAGCAGTTACGGCCAGGGGGCCCTCCACTTT. It is translated as CASSYGQGALHF.

The genes are TRBV6-6 and TRBJ2-7; maybe TRBD1 (6 bases). CDR1 and CDR2 from the germline V gene are MNHNY and SVGAGI (reference sequence). Trimming removed 4 bases at V and 7 bases at J, with 23 bases between. The CDR3 spans 16 residues. CDR3: CASSSLDRGEWMEQYF. CDR3 coding DNA: TGTGCCAGCAGTTCGTTGGACAGAGGCGAGTGGATGGAGCAGTACTTC.